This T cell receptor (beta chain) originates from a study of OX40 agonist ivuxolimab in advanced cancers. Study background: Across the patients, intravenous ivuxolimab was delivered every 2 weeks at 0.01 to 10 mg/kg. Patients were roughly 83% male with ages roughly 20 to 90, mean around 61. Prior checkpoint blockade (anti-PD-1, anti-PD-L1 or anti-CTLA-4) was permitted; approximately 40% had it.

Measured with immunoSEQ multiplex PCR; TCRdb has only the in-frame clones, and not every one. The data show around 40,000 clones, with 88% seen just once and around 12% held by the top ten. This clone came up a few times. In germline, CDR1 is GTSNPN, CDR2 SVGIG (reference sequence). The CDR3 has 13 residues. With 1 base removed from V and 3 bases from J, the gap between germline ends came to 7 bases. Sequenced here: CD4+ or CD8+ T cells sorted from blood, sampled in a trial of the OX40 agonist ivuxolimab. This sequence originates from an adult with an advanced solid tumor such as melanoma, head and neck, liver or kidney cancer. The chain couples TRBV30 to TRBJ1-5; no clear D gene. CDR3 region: CAWSGHDNQPQHF. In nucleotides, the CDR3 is TGTGCCTGGAGTGGACACGACAATCAGCCCCAGCATTTT.